The 27 T cell receptor beta chains given below trace back to one sample, sequenced in a study of naive and memory T cell subsets. Both TRBC1 and TRBC2 were covered by a beta constant-region primer of two equimolar oligonucleotides. Ligated cDNA was amplified by four rounds of PCR with nested alpha and beta constant-region primers and SP2. TCRdb analysed the UMI-ligation and nested PCR reads with MiXCR anew, one entry per CDR3 protein. The sample holds 30,000 to 40,000 distinct CDR3 sequences, approximately 17% seen once. The sample taken for sequencing was effector memory CD4+ T cells from blood. Regarding subset: effector memory, CD45RA- CD27-. These receptors came from a human donor in good health.

The chain has TRBV12-5 and TRBJ2-3, with D possibly matching TRBD2 (6 bases). The germline gives CDR1 LGHNT, CDR2 FRNRAP. This CDR3 region has 17 residues. The germline V and J ends were trimmed by 0 bases and 0 bases, with 13 bases remaining between them. The CDR3 protein is CASGLVRGNPSTDTQYF. The CDR3 DNA reads TGTGCTAGTGGTTTGGTACGGGGGAACCCTAGCACAGATACGCAGTATTTT.

By share, this clonotype counts as medium-sized. The CDR3 here is CASSLEGWNTIYF. DNA for the CDR3: TGTGCCAGCAGCTTAGAGGGGTGGAACACCATATATTTT. The rearrangement joins TRBV7-2 to TRBJ1-3; D may be TRBD1 (5 bases). The V end lost 1 base, the J end lost 7 bases, and 8 bases lay between the germline ends. This CDR3 contains 13 residues. Per germline, CDR1 SGHTA and CDR2 FQGNSA.

The CDR3 loop is CASRRGTSVQETQYF. CDR3 DNA: TGTGCCAGCAGAAGAGGGACTAGCGTTCAAGAGACCCAGTACTTC. The chain links TRBV11-2 to TRBJ2-5; 10 bases line up with TRBD2. Germline assignment: CDR1 SGHAT and CDR2 FQNNGV. The V segment lost 6 bases and the J segment 2 bases; nucleotides outside the gene matches: 6. This CDR3 has 15 amino acids.

This clonotype was found many times. The chain is built from TRBV24-1 and TRBJ2-5, with D possibly being TRBD1 (5 bases). This CDR3 contains 13 residues. The V and J ends lost 1 base and 8 bases respectively, with 10 bases between them. Looked up from germline, CDR1 is KGHDR and CDR2 is SFDVKD. Here the CDR3 reads CATSDLRQGTQYF. The CDR3 DNA reads as TGTGCCACCAGTGATTTAAGGCAGGGAACCCAGTACTTC.

This clonotype was seen a handful of times. The chain carries TRBV27 and TRBJ2-7, with 7 nucleotides matching TRBD1. The CDR3 sequence is 15 residues long. Germline V CDR1 and CDR2: MNHEY, SMNVEV (reference sequence). With V trimmed by 5 bases and J by 2 bases, 9 bases remained unmatched. The CDR3, as DNA: TGTGCCAGCAGTCCAATTTACAGGGGAACCTACGAGCAGTACTTC. It specifies CASSPIYRGTYEQYF.

CDR3 in amino acids: CASKRGFSNQPQHF. CDR3 DNA: TGTGCCAGCAAACGAGGGTTTAGCAATCAGCCCCAGCATTTT. The chain links TRBV28 to TRBJ1-5; D remains ambiguous. Germline assignment: CDR1 MDHEN and CDR2 SYDVKM. Trimming removed 7 bases from V and 0 bases from J, with 10 bases in between. This CDR3 region has 14 residues.

The chain combines TRBV5-4 with TRBJ2-1, with 13 bases fitting TRBD2. The CDR3 is 19 residues long. Losses at the gene ends were 3 bases for V and 4 bases for J; bases not matched to a gene: 13. CDR1 SGHNT and CDR2 YYREEE come from the germline V gene (reference sequence). The CDR3: CASSSLQNPGLAGYNEQFF. The CDR3 nucleotides are TGTGCCAGCAGCTCACTACAAAACCCGGGACTAGCGGGATACAATGAGCAGTTCTTC.

V gene TRBV28 combines with J gene TRBJ2-3; D call uncertain. The CDR3 length is 17 residues. Trimming pared 6 bases from V and 4 bases from J, leaving 23 bases between. Germline V gene lookup returns CDR1 MDHEN and CDR2 SYDVKM. Here the CDR3 reads CASSKISGFLEADTQYF. In nucleotides, the CDR3 is TGTGCCAGCAGCAAGATCTCCGGGTTCCTAGAGGCAGATACGCAGTATTTT.

This clonotype came up a few times. The chain's CDR3 is CSVRRPGQLFSGEAFF. The CDR3 DNA is TGCAGTGTAAGGAGGCCGGGACAGCTTTTTTCGGGTGAAGCTTTCTTT. The chain combines TRBV20-1 with TRBJ1-1, with 7 bases lining up with TRBD1. Losses at the gene ends were 7 bases for V and 7 bases for J; bases not matched to a gene: 21. The germline gives CDR1 DFQATT, CDR2 SNEGSKA (reference sequence). CDR3 length: 16 amino acids.

By frequency in the sample, this clonotype is medium-sized (0.01 to 0.1%). The chain combines TRBV29-1 with TRBJ1-1; tentative D call: TRBD1 (6 bases). CDR1 and CDR2 (germline): SQVTM, ANQGSEA. Trimming cost V 5 bases and J 3 bases, with 13 bases left between them. CDR3 length: 13 amino acids. CDR3 sequence reads: CSVTRGRDTEAFF. CDR3 coding DNA: TGCAGCGTTACTAGGGGGAGGGACACTGAAGCTTTCTTT.

The rearrangement links TRBV6-5 to TRBJ2-2; 13 bases map to TRBD2. Germline CDR1 reads MNHEY; CDR2 reads SVGAGI. The CDR3 has 16 amino acids. V lost 5 bases and J lost 9; bases outside the gene matches: 9. The CDR3 spells CASSLDAGTSGRELFF. The CDR3 DNA is TGTGCCAGCAGTCTAGATGCCGGGACTAGCGGGAGGGAGCTGTTTTTT.

In its sample, this clonotype is medium-sized. The CDR3 here is CASSQTRVLRSEQFF. As DNA, the CDR3 is TGTGCCAGCAGCCAAACTCGGGTCCTCAGGAGTGAGCAGTTCTTC. This sequence joins TRBV14 and TRBJ2-1; D not certain. V was cut by 2 bases and J by 9 bases, with 17 bases left in between. There are 15 residues in the CDR3. Germline CDR1 and CDR2: SGHDN and FVKESK.

This clonotype was seen repeatedly, ten times or more. V gene TRBV6-2 or TRBV6-3 combines with J gene TRBJ1-6; D is uncertain. Trimming stripped 4 bases from V and 10 bases from J, with 11 bases between. The germline CDR1 and CDR2 sequences are MNHEY and SVGEGT. This CDR3 has 13 residues. CDR3 in amino acids: CASSSQEGSPLHF. In DNA form, the CDR3 reads TGTGCCAGCAGTTCCCAGGAGGGATCACCCCTCCACTTT.

Remarks on this clonotype: A much larger clone is a single base away; this may be a read error. The chain links TRBV29-1 to TRBJ1-1; no definite D call. The CDR3 extends over 11 amino acids. Germline V gives CDR1 SQVTM, CDR2 ANQGSEA. This CDR3 reads CSAQMSTESFF. The CDR3 DNA sequence: TGCAGCGCACAGATGAGCACTGAATCTTTCTTT.

This clonotype was seen only a few times. The chain links TRBV20-1 to TRBJ2-1; D uncertain. There are 13 residues in the CDR3. The germline CDR1 and CDR2 sequences are DFQATT and SNEGSKA (reference sequence). Trimming took off 3 bases at V and 0 bases at J, with 6 bases between the two ends. CDR3 protein: CSASGYSYNEQFF. CDR3 nucleotides: TGCAGTGCTAGTGGCTACTCCTACAATGAGCAGTTCTTC.

In its sample, this clonotype was seen many times. The gene calls are TRBV7-9 and TRBJ2-5; a possible D gene is TRBD2 (5 bases). The V gene's germline CDR1 is SEHNR and CDR2 FQNEAQ (reference sequence). The CDR3 runs 13 residues. Trimming removed 6 bases at V and 4 bases at J, with 12 bases between. In DNA form, the CDR3 reads TGTGCCAGCAGTCGGGGTCTTCCAGAGACCCAGTACTTC. As protein: CASSRGLPETQYF.

This clonotype was seen a few times. The gene calls are TRBV5-4 and TRBJ2-3, with a weak D call TRBD2 (6 bases). Germline V lookup: CDR1 SGHNT, CDR2 YYREEE (reference sequence). The CDR3 has 13 amino acids. Trimming cost V 7 bases and J 4 bases, with 13 bases left between them. The CDR3 is CASRRGGADTQYF. The CDR3, as DNA: TGTGCCAGCCGGCGGGGTGGTGCAGATACGCAGTATTTT.

This chain joins TRBV15 and TRBJ2-1, with TRBD2 matching over 10 bases. The germline V gene encodes CDR1 LNHNV and CDR2 YYDKDF (reference sequence). The CDR3 sequence is 19 residues long. J lost 2 bases, V lost 0 bases, and 10 bases had no gene match. In DNA form, the CDR3 reads TGTGCCACCAGCAGAGATCACCCAACCCTAGCGGGAGCCTACAATGAGCAGTTCTTC. Its translation: CATSRDHPTLAGAYNEQFF.

This clonotype was recorded many times. This chain connects TRBV20-1 to TRBJ1-6; D call uncertain. Germline V lookup: CDR1 DFQATT, CDR2 SNEGSKA (reference sequence). The CDR3 spans 12 residues. Between the trimmed V and J ends, which lost 6 bases and 10 bases, there was a span of 13 bases. Here the CDR3 reads CSAQQKYSPLHF. The CDR3 nucleotides are TGCAGTGCCCAACAAAAATACTCACCCCTCCACTTT.

This clonotype was picked up many times. The CDR3 nucleotides are TGTGCCACCAGTGACCGGCGGGGAAGGGTCAACTATGGCTACACCTTC. This sequence encodes CATSDRRGRVNYGYTF. V usage is TRBV24-1 and J usage is TRBJ1-2; D unresolved. The CDR3 is 16 residues long. Trimming took 4 bases from V and 2 from J, leaving 16 bases between them. Germline V gene sequence: CDR1 KGHDR, CDR2 SFDVKD.

The chain is built from TRBV11-2 and TRBJ2-3, with TRBD2 identical over 14 bases. J was trimmed by 4 bases and V by 5 bases; bases with no gene match: 14. CDR1 is SGHAT and CDR2 is FQNNGV in the germline V gene. The CDR3 consists of 19 residues. DNA of the CDR3: TGTGCCAGCAGCCGAACGACTAGCGGGAGGGGTGTGATTTCAGATACGCAGTATTTT. It yields the protein CASSRTTSGRGVISDTQYF.

This chain links TRBV20-1 with TRBJ1-6, with 7 bases identical to TRBD1. V was clipped by 6 bases and J by 6 bases; unmatched bases: 8. Germline CDR1 DFQATT, CDR2 SNEGSKA (reference sequence). The CDR3 loop spans 14 amino acids. CDR3 coding DNA: TGCAGTGCAGATGGACAGGCGATTAATTCACCCCTCCACTTT. It specifies CSADGQAINSPLHF.

In its sample, this clonotype was seen many times. V gene TRBV7-6 combines with J gene TRBJ2-1; TRBD2 matches 9 bases. The CDR3 spans 15 residues. V lost 2 bases, J lost 9 bases, and 8 bases stayed unmatched. Per germline, CDR1 SGHVS and CDR2 FNYEAQ. CDR3: CASSLFAGGPSEQFF. The CDR3 coding sequence is TGTGCCAGCAGCTTATTTGCGGGAGGGCCTAGTGAGCAGTTCTTC.

The gene calls are TRBV5-1 and TRBJ1-6; D gene uncertain. CDR1 is SGHRS and CDR2 is YFSETQ in the germline V gene. V was clipped by 0 bases and J by 10 bases, with 8 bases between them. The CDR3 extends over 13 amino acids. The CDR3 nucleotides are TGCGCCAGCAGCTTGGTATCGGAATCACCCCTCCACTTT. It is translated as CASSLVSESPLHF.

The chain uses TRBV5-1 and TRBJ1-1; D may be TRBD1 (5 bases). Germline assignment: CDR1 SGHRS and CDR2 YFSETQ. The CDR3 has 15 amino acids. The V gene lost 2 bases and the J gene lost 2 bases, with 13 bases spanning the gap. The CDR3 region is CASSLIPRANTEAFF. The CDR3 DNA follows: TGCGCCAGCAGCTTAATTCCCAGGGCTAACACTGAAGCTTTCTTT.

Within the sample, this clonotype is medium-sized. V is TRBV13 and J is TRBJ1-1; D not certain. Trimming pared 8 bases from V and 2 bases from J, leaving 6 bases between. The germline V gene encodes CDR1 PRHDT and CDR2 FYEKMQ (reference sequence). CDR3 length: 11 residues. CDR3: CASGKNTEAFF. CDR3 sequence (DNA): TGTGCCAGCGGGAAAAACACTGAAGCTTTCTTT.

This clonotype occurred a few times. The chain recombines TRBV6-1 with TRBJ1-2; 7 nucleotides match TRBD1. Germline V gives CDR1 MNHNS, CDR2 SASEGT. The CDR3 has 15 amino acids. Trimming cost V 2 bases and J 8 bases; bases outside gene matches: 11. For the CDR3, the DNA is TGTGCCAGCAGTGAATCGAACAGGGGCGGTGGGGGCTACACCTTC. It yields the protein CASSESNRGGGGYTF.